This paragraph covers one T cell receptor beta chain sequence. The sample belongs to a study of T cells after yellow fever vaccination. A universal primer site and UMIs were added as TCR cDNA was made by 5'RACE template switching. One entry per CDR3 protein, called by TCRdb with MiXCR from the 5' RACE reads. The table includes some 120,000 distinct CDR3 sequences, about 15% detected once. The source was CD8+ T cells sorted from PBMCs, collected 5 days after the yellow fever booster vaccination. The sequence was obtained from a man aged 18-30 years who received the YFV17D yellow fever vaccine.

The CDR3 protein is CASSLVAGGEQFF. As DNA, the CDR3 is TGTGCCAGCAGCTTGGTTGCGGGGGGGGAACAGTTCTTC. The rearrangement joins TRBV5-6 to TRBJ2-1; 9 nucleotides line up with TRBD2. The CDR3 totals 13 residues. Germline CDR1 reads SGHDT; CDR2 reads YYEEEE. Trimming removed 0 bases from V and 13 bases from J; junction bases left unmatched: 5.